Presented here are 5 T cell receptor beta chains from one specimen sequenced in a study of T cell responses to AZD1222 COVID-19 vaccine. Produced via immunoSEQ multiplex PCR; TCRdb's table is partial and in-frame only. The table has about 180,000 clones, 92% seen once; the top ten hold 1.5% to 2.5%. Here the sequenced sample was peripheral blood, taken 28 days after the second AZD1222 dose. These receptors were taken from an adult who received the AZD1222 COVID-19 vaccine.

The chain couples TRBV27 to TRBJ2-2; 8 bases agree with TRBD1. Trimming took 7 bases from V and 4 from J; bases not matched to a gene: 5. Germline CDR1 is MNHEY and CDR2 is SMNVEV (reference sequence). There are 14 residues in the CDR3. CDR3 sequence reads: CASTTGVPTGELFF. The CDR3 DNA sequence: TGTGCCAGCACGACAGGGGTCCCCACCGGGGAGCTGTTTTTT.

The chain employs TRBV30 and TRBJ2-7; D may be TRBD1 (6 bases). V dropped 7 bases and J dropped 2 bases, with 12 bases sitting between them. This CDR3 contains 12 residues. Germline V gene lookup returns CDR1 GTSNPN and CDR2 SVGIG (reference sequence). DNA of the CDR3: TGTGCCTACAACAGGGAGACCTACGAGCAGTACTTC. It yields the protein CAYNRETYEQYF.

This sequence joins TRBV30 and TRBJ2-7; D perhaps matches TRBD1 (6 bases). V was pared by 2 bases and J by 5 bases, with 10 bases between. Germline-derived CDR1 and CDR2 are GTSNPN and SVGIG (reference sequence). The CDR3 length is 12 residues. The CDR3 is CAWSRRDNEQYF. The DNA for the CDR3 is TGTGCCTGGAGTCGCAGGGACAACGAGCAGTACTTC. The variable domain in full, completed from reference TRBV30 and TRBJ2-7, reads SQTIHQWPATLVQPVGSPLSLECTVEGTSNPNLYWYRQAAGRGLQLLFYSVGIGQISSEVPQNLSASRPQDRQFILSSKKLLLSDSGFYLCAWSRRDNEQYFGPGTRLTVT.

The gene calls are TRBV7-9 and TRBJ2-5, with D possibly TRBD1 on 6 matching bases. Trimming stripped 5 bases from V and 5 bases from J, with 21 bases between. The CDR3 contains 16 residues. Germline-derived CDR1 and CDR2 are SEHNR and FQNEAQ (reference sequence). The CDR3 region has the DNA TGTGCCAGCAGCCCTAACCTACAGGGAACATGGGAGACCCAGTACTTC. This encodes CASSPNLQGTWETQYF. Together with reference TRBV7-9 and TRBJ2-5, the CDR3 gives the full variable domain: DTGVSQNPRHKITKRGQNVTFRCDPISEHNRLYWYRQTLGQGPEFLTYFQNEAQLEKSRLLSDRFSAERPKGSFSTLEIQRTEQGDSAMYLCASSPNLQGTWETQYFGPGTRLLVL.

CDR3 in amino acids: CASSTRADRNTGELFF. The CDR3 coding sequence is TGTGCCAGCTCCACCCGGGCAGATAGAAACACCGGGGAGCTGTTTTTT. The chain has TRBV18 and TRBJ2-2; D ambiguous. Germline CDR1 reads KGHSH; CDR2 reads LQKENI. Trimming stripped 6 bases from V and 2 bases from J, with 16 bases between. The length of the CDR3 is 16 residues.